A selection of T cell receptor beta chains follows, all from one sample in a study of blood T cell repertoires in COVID-19. Assay: immunoSEQ multiplex PCR; the TCRdb copy retains only in-frame clones and omits some. Of over 150,000 clones detected, 84% appear once; the ten largest clones hold roughly 13%. Sequencing was performed on peripheral blood. The receptor source for this set is a man aged 18 to 29 with active or convalescent COVID-19. Each CDR3 is given without its conserved first and last residue. A D gene is named only where the DNA matches it firmly.

length: 14
D: TRBD1
J: TRBJ2-2
V: TRBV9
CDR3: ASSVGQGTNTGELF

length: 11
D: TRBD1
J: TRBJ2-5
V: TRBV18
CDR3: ASKGQGGETQY

length: 13
D: NA
J: TRBJ1-6
V: TRBV11-2
CDR3: ASSFTSSYNSPLH

length: 13
D: TRBD2
J: TRBJ2-2
V: TRBV15
CDR3: ATSRDRLASGELF

length: 12
D: NA
J: TRBJ1-2
V: TRBV28
CDR3: ASSLHGSNYGYT

length: 11
D: TRBD1
J: TRBJ1-1
V: TRBV19
CDR3: ASSSPGGTEAF

length: 12
D: NA
J: TRBJ2-7
V: TRBV6-5
CDR3: ASSYSQVSYEQY

length: 13
D: NA
J: TRBJ2-4
V: TRBV7-2
CDR3: ASSLGGGRKNIQY

length: 12
D: TRBD1
J: TRBJ2-7
V: TRBV2
CDR3: AVQTGTGGYEQY

length: 12
D: NA
J: TRBJ1-2
V: TRBV7-9
CDR3: ASSLDGSNYGYT

length: 11
D: NA
J: TRBJ2-7
V: TRBV29-1
CDR3: SARESGTYEQY

length: 12
D: TRBD2
J: TRBJ2-7
V: TRBV5-1
CDR3: ASSSTSGVYEQY

length: 12
D: TRBD1
J: TRBJ1-2
V: TRBV13
CDR3: ASSWGQANYGYT

length: 13
D: NA
J: TRBJ1-5
V: TRBV2
CDR3: ASSGLQGGNQPQH

length: 11
D: TRBD2
J: TRBJ2-7
V: TRBV5-1
CDR3: ASSSGSSYEQY

length: 13
D: NA
J: TRBJ1-6
V: TRBV28
CDR3: ASRAGLGRNSPLH

length: 12
D: NA
J: TRBJ1-5
V: TRBV19
CDR3: ASSIVSASPSQH

length: 9
D: NA
J: TRBJ1-6
V: TRBV28
CDR3: ASRLNSPLH

length: 10
D: NA
J: TRBJ1-1
V: TRBV7-2
CDR3: ASSPRGTEAF

length: 15
D: TRBD2
J: TRBJ2-7
V: TRBV2
CDR3: ASQPPSGELNSYEQY

length: 13
D: NA
J: TRBJ1-4
V: TRBV6-1
CDR3: ASSEYRSTNEKLF

length: 11
D: NA
J: TRBJ1-2
V: TRBV3-1/TRBV3-2
CDR3: ASSHRDFSGYT

length: 17
D: TRBD1
J: TRBJ1-4
V: TRBV23-1
CDR3: ASSQSEDREGATNEKLF

length: 9
D: NA
J: TRBJ2-2
V: TRBV20-1
CDR3: SAKAPGELF

length: 12
D: TRBD2
J: TRBJ2-1
V: TRBV5-1
CDR3: ASSILAGRNEQF

length: 13
D: NA
J: TRBJ1-1
V: TRBV11-2
CDR3: ASSLGGGLDTEAF

length: 13
D: NA
J: TRBJ1-1
V: TRBV29-1
CDR3: SVVEGRFGNTEAF

length: 13
D: NA
J: TRBJ1-4
V: TRBV19
CDR3: ASSLSIGTNEKLF

length: 16
D: NA
J: TRBJ1-5
V: TRBV15
CDR3: ATSRDKGTGVGNQPQH

length: 8
D: TRBD1
J: TRBJ1-1
V: TRBV29-1
CDR3: SVADRGAF

length: 13
D: TRBD1
J: TRBJ1-2
V: TRBV7-9
CDR3: ASSLMTGVENGYT

length: 11
D: NA
J: TRBJ1-2
V: TRBV2
CDR3: ASSETGSYGYT

length: 14
D: NA
J: TRBJ1-3
V: TRBV28
CDR3: ATHSGTPDSGNTIY

length: 13
D: NA
J: TRBJ1-2
V: TRBV7-2
CDR3: ASSLPKGHLYGYT